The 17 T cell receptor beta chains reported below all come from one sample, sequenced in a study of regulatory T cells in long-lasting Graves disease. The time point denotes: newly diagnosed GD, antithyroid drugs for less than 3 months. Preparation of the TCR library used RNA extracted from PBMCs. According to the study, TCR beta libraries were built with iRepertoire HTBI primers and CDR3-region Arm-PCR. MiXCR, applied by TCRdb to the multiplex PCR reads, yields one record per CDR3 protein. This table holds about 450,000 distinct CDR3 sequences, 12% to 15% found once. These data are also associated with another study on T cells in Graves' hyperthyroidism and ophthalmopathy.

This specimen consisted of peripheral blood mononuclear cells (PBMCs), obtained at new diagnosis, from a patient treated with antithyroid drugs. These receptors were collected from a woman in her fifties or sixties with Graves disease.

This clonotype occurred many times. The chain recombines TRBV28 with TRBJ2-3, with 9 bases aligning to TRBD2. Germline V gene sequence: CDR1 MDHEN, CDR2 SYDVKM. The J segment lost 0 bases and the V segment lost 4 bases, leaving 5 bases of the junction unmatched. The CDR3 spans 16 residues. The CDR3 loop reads CASSSLAGVSTDTQYF. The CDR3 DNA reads TGTGCCAGCAGTTCCTTAGCGGGGGTCAGCACAGATACGCAGTATTTT.

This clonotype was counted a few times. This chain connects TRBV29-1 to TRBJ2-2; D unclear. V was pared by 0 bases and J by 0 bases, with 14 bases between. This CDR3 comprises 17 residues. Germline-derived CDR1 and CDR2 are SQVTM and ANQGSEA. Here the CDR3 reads CSVEDLHRETNTGELFF. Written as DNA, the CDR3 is TGCAGCGTTGAAGATCTTCACAGAGAAACGAACACCGGGGAGCTGTTTTTT.

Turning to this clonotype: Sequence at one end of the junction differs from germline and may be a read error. The CDR3 region is CASSLDPGLADYGQYF. CDR3 bases: TGTGCCAGCAGTTTAGATCCCGGACTAGCGGACTACGGGCAGTACTTC. The chain has TRBV27 and TRBJ2-7; 10 bases are shared with TRBD2. This CDR3 region has 16 residues. Germline-derived CDR1 and CDR2 are MNHEY and SMNVEV (reference sequence).

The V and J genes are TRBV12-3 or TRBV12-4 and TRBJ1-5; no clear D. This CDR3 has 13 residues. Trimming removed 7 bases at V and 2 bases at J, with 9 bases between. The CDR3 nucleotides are TGTGCCAGCAATGCGGACGGCAATCAGCCCCAGCATTTT. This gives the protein CASNADGNQPQHF.

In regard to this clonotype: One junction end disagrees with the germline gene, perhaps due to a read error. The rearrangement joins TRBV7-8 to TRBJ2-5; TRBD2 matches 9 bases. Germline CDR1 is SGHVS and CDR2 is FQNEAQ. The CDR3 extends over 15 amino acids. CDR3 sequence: CTSSLSGRNQETQYF. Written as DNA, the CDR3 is TGTACCAGCAGCTTGAGCGGGAGGAACCAAGAGACCCAGTACTTC.

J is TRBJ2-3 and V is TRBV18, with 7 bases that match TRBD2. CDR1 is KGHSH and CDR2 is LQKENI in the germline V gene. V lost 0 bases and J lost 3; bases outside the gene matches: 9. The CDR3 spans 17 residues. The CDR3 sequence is CASSPPSGGDRTDTQYF. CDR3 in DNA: TGTGCCAGCTCACCACCTTCGGGGGGTGATCGGACAGATACGCAGTATTTT.

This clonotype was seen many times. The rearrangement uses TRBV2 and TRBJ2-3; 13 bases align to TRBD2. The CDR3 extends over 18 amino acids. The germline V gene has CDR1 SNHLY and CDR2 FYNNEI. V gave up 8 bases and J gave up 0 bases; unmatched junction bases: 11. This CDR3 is CASFEELAGGTSTDTQYF. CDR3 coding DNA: TGTGCCAGCTTCGAGGAACTAGCGGGAGGGACTAGCACAGATACGCAGTATTTT.

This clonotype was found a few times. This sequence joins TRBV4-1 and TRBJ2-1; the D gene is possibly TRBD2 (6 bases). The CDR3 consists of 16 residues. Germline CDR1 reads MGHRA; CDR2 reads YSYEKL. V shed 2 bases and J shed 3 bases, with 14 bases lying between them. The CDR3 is CASSQRAETSYNEQFF. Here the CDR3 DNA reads TGCGCCAGCAGCCAACGTGCCGAGACTAGCTACAATGAGCAGTTCTTC.

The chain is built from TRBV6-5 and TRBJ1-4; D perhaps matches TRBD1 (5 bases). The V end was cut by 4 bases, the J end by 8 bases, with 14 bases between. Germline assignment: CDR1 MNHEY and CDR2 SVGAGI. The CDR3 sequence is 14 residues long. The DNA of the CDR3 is TGTGCCAGCAGTTCGCGGGACGGCCCCGAAAAACTGTTTTTT. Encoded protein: CASSSRDGPEKLFF.

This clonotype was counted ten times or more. DNA of the CDR3: TGCGCCAGCAGCTTGGTAACAGGGTCTGAATCCTACGAGCAGTACTTC. This sequence encodes CASSLVTGSESYEQYF. This chain joins TRBV5-1 and TRBJ2-7; tentative D call: TRBD1 (6 bases). This CDR3 has 16 residues. The V gene lost 0 bases and the J gene lost 1 base, with 14 bases spanning the gap. CDR1 is SGHRS, CDR2 YFSETQ, per germline.

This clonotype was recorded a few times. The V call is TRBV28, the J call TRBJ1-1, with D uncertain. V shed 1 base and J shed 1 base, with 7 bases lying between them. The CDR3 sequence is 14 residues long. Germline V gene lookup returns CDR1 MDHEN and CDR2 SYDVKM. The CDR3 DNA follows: TGTGCCAGCAGTTTATCTGTATGGAACACTGAAGCTTTCTTT. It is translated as CASSLSVWNTEAFF.

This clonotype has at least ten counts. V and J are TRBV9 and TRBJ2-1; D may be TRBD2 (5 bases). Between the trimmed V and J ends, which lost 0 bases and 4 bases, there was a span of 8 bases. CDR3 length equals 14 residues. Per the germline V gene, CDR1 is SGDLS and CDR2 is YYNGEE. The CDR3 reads CASSVAGKYNEQFF. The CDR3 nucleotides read TGTGCCAGCAGCGTAGCCGGGAAGTACAATGAGCAGTTCTTC.

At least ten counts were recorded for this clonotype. This CDR3 reads CASSLSSPGLRGETQYF. The CDR3 DNA is TGTGCCAGCAGCTTATCCTCCCCGGGACTGCGTGGGGAGACCCAGTACTTC. The rearrangement uses TRBV11-3 and TRBJ2-5; D perhaps matches TRBD2 (6 bases). Germline CDR1 is SGHNT and CDR2 is YENEEA. This CDR3 contains 17 residues. Trimming left V 2 bases short and J 5 bases short, with 21 bases between.

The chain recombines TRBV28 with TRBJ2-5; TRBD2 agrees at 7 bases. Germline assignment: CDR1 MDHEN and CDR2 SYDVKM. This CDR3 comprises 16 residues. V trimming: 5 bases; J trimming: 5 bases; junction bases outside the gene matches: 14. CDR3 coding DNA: TGTGCCAGCAGTCCCCCCCGTAGGTGGGAGGGGGAGACCCAGTACTTC. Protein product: CASSPPRRWEGETQYF.

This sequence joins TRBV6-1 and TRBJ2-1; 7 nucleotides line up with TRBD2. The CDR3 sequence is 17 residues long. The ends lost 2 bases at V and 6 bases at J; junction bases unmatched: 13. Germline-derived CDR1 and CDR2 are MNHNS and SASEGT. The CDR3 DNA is TGTGCCAGCAGTGAAACTTTAGCGGGTCCCCCCGGCAATGAGCAGTTCTTC. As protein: CASSETLAGPPGNEQFF.

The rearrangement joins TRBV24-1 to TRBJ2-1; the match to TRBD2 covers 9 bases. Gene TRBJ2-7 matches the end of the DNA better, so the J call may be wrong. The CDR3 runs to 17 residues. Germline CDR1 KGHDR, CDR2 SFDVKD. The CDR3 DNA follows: TGTGCCACCAGTGATTCAGGACTAGCGTCAGGGCCGTACGAGCAGTACTTC. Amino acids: CATSDSGLASGPYEQYF.

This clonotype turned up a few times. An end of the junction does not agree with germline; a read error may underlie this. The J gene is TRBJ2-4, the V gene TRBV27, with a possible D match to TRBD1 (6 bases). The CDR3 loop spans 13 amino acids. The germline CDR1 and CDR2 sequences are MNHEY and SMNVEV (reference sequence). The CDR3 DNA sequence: TGTGCCAACAGTTTAAGGGGGAGTAACATTCAGTACTTC. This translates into CANSLRGSNIQYF.